This T cell receptor beta chain was documented in a study of T cells after yellow fever vaccination. Germline CDR1 and CDR2: SSHAT and FNYEAQ (reference sequence). The V end was cut by 2 bases, the J end by 8 bases, with 11 bases between. CDR3 length equals 13 residues. Template switching with 5'RACE generated the TCR cDNA and added a universal primer site and UMIs. TCRdb re-called the 5' RACE reads with MiXCR, one entry per CDR3 protein. The table includes around 550,000 distinct CDR3 sequences, about a fifth detected once. The TCR originated in a man aged 25 to 45 who received the YFV17D yellow fever vaccine. The specimen comprised PBMCs, sampled 15 days after the yellow fever booster vaccination. This chain links TRBV7-7 with TRBJ2-3, with D uncertain. In DNA form, the CDR3 reads TGTGCCAGCAGCTTATCGGATATGGCTACGCAGTATTTT. Translated: CASSLSDMATQYF.